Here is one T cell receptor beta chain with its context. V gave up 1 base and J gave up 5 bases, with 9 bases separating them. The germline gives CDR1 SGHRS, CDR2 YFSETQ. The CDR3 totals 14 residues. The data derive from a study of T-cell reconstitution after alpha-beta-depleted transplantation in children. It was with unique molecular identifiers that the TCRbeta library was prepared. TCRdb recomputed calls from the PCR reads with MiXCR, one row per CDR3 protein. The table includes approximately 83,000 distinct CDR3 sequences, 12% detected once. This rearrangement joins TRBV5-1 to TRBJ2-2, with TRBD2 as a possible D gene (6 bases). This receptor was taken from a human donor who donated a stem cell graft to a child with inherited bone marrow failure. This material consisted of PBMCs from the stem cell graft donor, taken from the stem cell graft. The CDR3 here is CASSLFRGTGELFF. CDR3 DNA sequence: TGCGCCAGCAGCTTGTTTCGGGGGACCGGGGAGCTGTTTTTT.